A selection of T cell receptor beta chains follows, all from one sample in a study of blood T cell repertoires in COVID-19. Sequencing used immunoSEQ multiplex PCR; TCRdb keeps in-frame clones, though not all of them. The table records some 50,000 clones, 70% to 85% of them present only once. Sequenced input: peripheral blood. The receptors derive from a middle-aged man with active COVID-19. Each CDR3 is given with its conserved first and last residue. A D gene is named only where the DNA matches it firmly. Clone size is stated in some rows and not others, as once, few, many or a class when expanded.

>TRBV5-1|TRBJ2-1|NA|TRBD2
CASSFSGGAGNEQFF
TGCGCCAGCAGCTTTAGCGGGGGGGCAGGCAATGAGCAGTTCTTC
>TRBV18|TRBJ2-1|NA|NA
CASSPNPVPNEQFF
TGTGCCAGCTCACCAAACCCAGTTCCCAATGAGCAGTTCTTC
>TRBV6-5|TRBJ1-6|few|TRBD1
CASSYSTGAESPLHF
TGTGCCAGCAGTTACTCAACAGGGGCCGAATCACCCCTCCACTTT
>TRBV6-4|TRBJ2-3|NA|NA
CASSDWSNTDTQYF
TGTGCCAGCAGTGACTGGTCTAACACAGATACGCAGTATTTT
>TRBV7-2|TRBJ2-2|few|TRBD1
CASSPGTGPTGELFF
TGTGCCAGCAGCCCAGGGACAGGGCCCACCGGGGAGCTGTTTTTT
>TRBV19|TRBJ2-7|NA|NA
CASSTQGISRDEQYF
TGTGCCAGTAGTACCCAGGGGATCTCAAGGGACGAGCAGTACTTC
>TRBV2|TRBJ1-1|NA|NA
CASSENLISGSGNTEAFF
TGTGCCAGCAGTGAGAACCTTATAAGCGGTTCTGGTAATACTGAAGCTTTCTTT
>TRBV29-1|TRBJ1-1|NA|NA
CSATTPSLTEAFF
TGCAGCGCCACGACTCCCAGTCTCACTGAAGCTTTCTTT
>TRBV6-5|TRBJ1-2|NA|TRBD1
CASSYLRGQGGYTF
TGTGCCAGCAGTTACCTCAGGGGGCAGGGTGGCTACACCTTC
>TRBV6-2/TRBV6-3|TRBJ2-6|NA|TRBD1
CASSYGTAGANVLTF
TGTGCCAGCAGTTACGGGACAGCTGGGGCCAACGTCCTGACTTTC
>TRBV6-2/TRBV6-3|TRBJ2-7|NA|NA
CASSSRVYEQYF
TGTGCCAGCAGCAGCAGGGTTTACGAGCAGTACTTC
>TRBV12-3/TRBV12-4|TRBJ1-2|NA|NA
CASSSTVLNGYTF
TGTGCCAGCAGTTCGACAGTGTTAAATGGCTACACCTTC
>TRBV18|TRBJ1-3|NA|TRBD1
CASSPRRDRHPNSGNTIYF
TGTGCCAGCTCACCACGCCGGGACAGGCATCCCAACTCTGGAAACACCATATATTTT
>TRBV11-3|TRBJ2-1|NA|TRBD1
CASSRSGTGGYNEQFF
TGTGCCAGCAGCCGGTCCGGGACAGGGGGCTACAATGAGCAGTTCTTC
>TRBV6-6|TRBJ1-2|NA|TRBD1
CASSTGDYGYTF
TGTGCCAGCAGCACAGGGGACTATGGCTACACCTTC
>TRBV5-1|TRBJ1-6|NA|TRBD1
CASSFAPSWQGDNSPLHF
TGCGCCAGCAGCTTCGCTCCCTCGTGGCAGGGGGACAATTCACCCCTCCACTTT
>TRBV5-6|TRBJ1-1|NA|TRBD1
CASSWGQGWVEAFF
TGTGCCAGCAGCTGGGGACAGGGCTGGGTTGAAGCTTTCTTT
>TRBV7-7|TRBJ2-2|NA|NA
CASSRTFTGELFF
TGTGCCAGCAGCCGGACTTTCACCGGGGAGCTGTTTTTT
>TRBV10-1|TRBJ2-1|NA|TRBD2
CASSDPAGGLNEQFF
TGCGCCAGCAGTGATCCAGCGGGGGGGCTGAATGAGCAGTTCTTC
>TRBV10-3|TRBJ2-7|few|TRBD1
CAISEDPGQGSQYF
TGTGCCATCAGTGAGGACCCGGGACAGGGGTCGCAGTACTTC
>TRBV28|TRBJ2-7|NA|TRBD1
CASSLWDPGTALDEQYF
TGTGCCAGCAGTTTGTGGGACCCGGGGACAGCCCTTGACGAGCAGTACTTC
>TRBV28|TRBJ1-2|NA|NA
CASGYYRIPSQSDYGYTF
TGTGCCAGCGGATACTACAGGATACCTTCTCAATCGGATTATGGCTACACCTTC
>TRBV4-3|TRBJ1-6|NA|TRBD1
CASSQVGPGTGRASPLHF
TGCGCCAGCAGCCAAGTTGGCCCCGGGACAGGGAGGGCTTCACCCCTCCACTTT
>TRBV2|TRBJ1-2|NA|NA
CASSSQATDGYTF
TGTGCCAGCAGTTCACAGGCAACGGATGGCTACACCTTC
>TRBV2|TRBJ2-5|NA|TRBD2
CASSRQLAELQETQYF
TGTGCCAGCAGCCGCCAACTAGCGGAGCTTCAAGAGACCCAGTACTTC
>TRBV7-8|TRBJ1-5|NA|TRBD1
CASSIAGTGYGNQPQHF
TGTGCCAGCAGCATTGCCGGGACAGGGTACGGCAATCAGCCCCAGCATTTT
>TRBV6-5|TRBJ1-6|NA|NA
CASRMTDYNSPLHF
TGTGCCAGCAGAATGACAGATTATAATTCACCCCTCCACTTT
>TRBV21-1|TRBJ2-3|once|NA
CASSKVDTRGRDTQYF
TGTGCCAGCAGCAAAGTGGATACAAGGGGGCGAGATACGCAGTATTTT
>TRBV4-2|TRBJ1-3|NA|TRBD1
CASSQDGGTGLTATIYF
TGTGCCAGCAGCCAAGATGGCGGGACAGGCCTCACCGCCACCATATATTTT
>TRBV29-1|TRBJ2-7|few|NA
CSVEILYEQYF
TGCAGCGTTGAAATACTTTACGAGCAGTACTTC
>TRBV24-1|TRBJ2-4|NA|TRBD1
CATSDPRTGVNIQYF
TGTGCCACCAGTGATCCGCGGACAGGGGTGAACATTCAGTACTTC
>TRBV27|TRBJ2-2|NA|NA
CASQSGQFTGELFF
TGTGCCTCTCAATCTGGACAGTTTACCGGGGAGCTGTTTTTT
>TRBV13|TRBJ2-1|NA|NA
CASLLGTYNEQFF
TGTGCCAGCTTATTGGGCACCTACAATGAGCAGTTCTTC
>TRBV6-6|TRBJ1-6|NA|NA
CASSLSGSSSYNSPLHF
TGTGCCAGCAGTCTCTCAGGTTCCAGCTCCTATAATTCACCCCTCCACTTT
>TRBV5-6|TRBJ1-2|NA|NA
CASSPGGFTYGYTF
TGTGCCAGCAGCCCCGGCGGATTCACCTATGGCTACACCTTC
>TRBV27|TRBJ1-5|NA|NA
CATARQRGNQPQHF
TGTGCCACCGCCCGACAGCGGGGTAATCAGCCCCAGCATTTT
>TRBV19|TRBJ1-5|once|TRBD1
CASSGQGSQPQHF
TGTGCCAGTTCGGGACAGGGATCTCAGCCCCAGCATTTT
>TRBV9|TRBJ1-2|NA|NA
CASSPGSSQYGYTF
TGTGCCAGCAGCCCAGGTAGTTCTCAATATGGCTACACCTTC
>TRBV4-2|TRBJ1-5|NA|TRBD1
CASSQGATGAPNQPQHF
TGTGCCAGCAGCCAAGGAGCCACAGGGGCCCCTAATCAGCCCCAGCATTTT
>TRBV20-1|TRBJ1-1|NA|NA
CSATGNTEAFF
TGCAGTGCTACAGGGAACACTGAAGCTTTCTTT
>TRBV5-6|TRBJ1-1|NA|NA
CASSKGHPVTEAFF
TGTGCCAGCAGCAAGGGACACCCAGTCACTGAAGCTTTCTTT